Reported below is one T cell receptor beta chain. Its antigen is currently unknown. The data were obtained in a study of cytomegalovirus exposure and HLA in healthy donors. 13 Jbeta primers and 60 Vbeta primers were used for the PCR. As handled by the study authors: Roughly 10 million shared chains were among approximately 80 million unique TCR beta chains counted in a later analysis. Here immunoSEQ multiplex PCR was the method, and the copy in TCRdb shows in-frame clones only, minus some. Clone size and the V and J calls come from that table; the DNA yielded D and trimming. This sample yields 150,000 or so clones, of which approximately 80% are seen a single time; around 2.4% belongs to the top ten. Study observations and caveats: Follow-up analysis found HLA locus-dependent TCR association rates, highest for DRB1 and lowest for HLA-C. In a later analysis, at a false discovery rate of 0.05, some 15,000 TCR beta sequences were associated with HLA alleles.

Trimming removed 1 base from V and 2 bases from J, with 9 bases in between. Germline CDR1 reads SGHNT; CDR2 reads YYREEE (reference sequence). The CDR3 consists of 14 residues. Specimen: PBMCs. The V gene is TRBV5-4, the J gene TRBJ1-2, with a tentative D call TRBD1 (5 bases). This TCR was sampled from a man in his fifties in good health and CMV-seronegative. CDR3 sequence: CASSLIGGNYGYTF. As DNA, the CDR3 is TGTGCCAGCAGCTTGATCGGGGGGAACTATGGCTACACCTTC.